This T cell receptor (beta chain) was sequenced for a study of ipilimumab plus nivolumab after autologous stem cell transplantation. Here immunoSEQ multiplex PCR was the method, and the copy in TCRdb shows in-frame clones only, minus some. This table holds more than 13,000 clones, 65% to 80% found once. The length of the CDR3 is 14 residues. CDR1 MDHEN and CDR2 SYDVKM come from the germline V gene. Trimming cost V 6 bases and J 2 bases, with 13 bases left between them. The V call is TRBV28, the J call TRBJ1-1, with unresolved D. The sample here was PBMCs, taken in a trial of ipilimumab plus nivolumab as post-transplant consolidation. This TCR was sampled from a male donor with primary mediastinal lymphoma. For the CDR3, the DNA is TGTGCCAGCAGCCCCTATAGGGCCAACACTGAAGCTTTCTTT. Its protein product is CASSPYRANTEAFF.